The rows below give T cell receptor beta chains drawn from one sample of a study of identical twins. A single record per CDR3 protein comes from TCRdb applying MiXCR to the 5' RACE reads. The sample carries roughly 720,000 distinct CDR3 sequences, around a sixth recorded once. The sample was also reused in another study, on T cells expressing NK-cell markers.

Source material: PBMCs. All receptors come from a young woman in good health. The CDR3 runs from the conserved cysteine through the conserved F or W. D genes are given only for firm matches. Size is stated for part of the rows, as once, few or many counts, or as a class when the clone is expanded.

j_call,clone_size,d_call,v_call,cdr3_aa,cdr3_nt
TRBJ2-1,NA,NA,TRBV3-1,CASSPEGIARSYNEQFF,TGTGCCAGCAGCCCAGAAGGGATAGCTCGGTCCTACAATGAGCAGTTCTTC
TRBJ2-3,few,NA,TRBV6-1,CASRSRGKGTDTQYF,TGTGCCAGCAGATCCAGGGGAAAGGGAACAGATACGCAGTATTTT
TRBJ2-1,NA,TRBD2,TRBV5-6,CASRLAGWEQFF,TGTGCCAGCAGGTTAGCGGGATGGGAGCAGTTCTTC
TRBJ2-3,few,TRBD1,TRBV12-3/TRBV12-4,CASSYRGSQYF,TGTGCCAGCAGTTACAGGGGTTCGCAGTATTTT
TRBJ2-1,NA,TRBD2,TRBV15,CATSRDINSGGTDEQFF,TGTGCCACCAGCAGAGATATCAATAGCGGGGGGACCGATGAGCAGTTCTTC
TRBJ2-1,few,TRBD2,TRBV6-1,CASTGGIRLLGDEQFF,TGTGCCAGCACGGGAGGGATTCGGCTCCTAGGAGATGAGCAGTTCTTC
TRBJ1-1,few,NA,TRBV4-3,CASSQGGSTNTEAFF,TGCGCCAGCAGCCAAGGAGGTTCGACGAACACTGAAGCTTTCTTT
TRBJ2-7,few,NA,TRBV6-2/TRBV6-3,CASSYSTDSINKYF,TGTGCCAGCAGTTACTCAACGGACTCGATCAATAAGTACTTC
TRBJ1-3,few,NA,TRBV6-1,CASGQYGISGNTIYF,TGTGCCAGCGGCCAATACGGCATCTCTGGAAACACCATATATTTT
TRBJ2-2,once,TRBD1,TRBV11-3,CASLGQGFPGELFF,TGTGCCAGCCTGGGACAGGGGTTCCCCGGGGAGCTGTTTTTT
TRBJ2-1,NA,NA,TRBV7-7,CASSLVGVDEQFF,TGTGCTAGCAGCTTAGTCGGGGTCGATGAGCAGTTCTTC
TRBJ2-5,NA,NA,TRBV10-3,CAISDGGETQYF,TGTGCCATCAGTGATGGAGGAGAGACCCAGTACTTC
TRBJ2-5,NA,TRBD1,TRBV12-3/TRBV12-4,CASRQTGTETQYF,TGTGCCAGCAGACAGACAGGGACCGAGACCCAGTACTTC
TRBJ1-2,NA,NA,TRBV12-3/TRBV12-4,CASSLLLGSSGYTF,TGTGCCAGCAGTTTACTTCTGGGTAGCTCGGGCTACACCTTC
TRBJ2-7,many,NA,TRBV20-1,CSASRPASSYEQYF,TGCAGTGCTAGTCGTCCTGCGAGCTCCTACGAGCAGTACTTC
TRBJ2-5,few,TRBD2,TRBV7-6,CASSLGLAGSETQYF,TGTGCCAGCAGCTTAGGCCTAGCGGGGTCAGAGACCCAGTACTTC
TRBJ2-7,NA,NA,TRBV3-1,CASKSTGSDYEQYF,TGTGCCAGCAAGTCCACAGGCAGCGACTACGAGCAGTACTTC
TRBJ2-3,NA,NA,TRBV20-1,CSASAEGPSDTQYF,TGCAGTGCTAGTGCGGAGGGTCCATCCGATACGCAGTATTTT
TRBJ2-5,few,NA,TRBV7-2,CASSLDPGDRAQYF,TGTGCCAGCAGCTTAGATCCGGGAGATAGGGCCCAGTACTTC
TRBJ2-3,NA,NA,TRBV5-1,CASSPSVGDTQYF,TGCGCCAGCAGCCCGTCGGTGGGGGATACGCAGTATTTT
TRBJ2-1,few,TRBD2,TRBV7-9,CASSYTSDQFF,TGTGCCAGCAGCTATACTAGCGATCAGTTCTTC
TRBJ1-5,many,NA,TRBV6-5,CASGPGAQPQHF,TGTGCCAGCGGACCGGGGGCTCAGCCCCAGCATTTT
TRBJ2-3,NA,NA,TRBV2,CASTEGRNTDTQYF,TGTGCCAGCACCGAGGGACGGAACACAGATACGCAGTATTTT
TRBJ2-5,few,NA,TRBV2,CASRATEYQETQYF,TGTGCCAGCAGGGCGACAGAGTACCAAGAGACCCAGTACTTC
TRBJ2-1,few,NA,TRBV12-3/TRBV12-4,CASSLRTHEQFF,TGTGCCAGCAGTTTAAGGACCCATGAGCAGTTCTTC
TRBJ2-1,NA,NA,TRBV12-3/TRBV12-4,CASSLWEAAYNEQFF,TGTGCCAGCAGTTTGTGGGAGGCCGCTTACAATGAGCAGTTCTTC
TRBJ2-3,few,NA,TRBV7-2,CASSSNSGDTQYF,TGTGCCAGCAGTTCTAACAGCGGGGATACGCAGTATTTT
TRBJ2-1,NA,NA,TRBV7-9,CASSLTLTPNNEQFF,TGTGCCAGCAGCTTAACCCTCACACCGAACAATGAGCAGTTCTTC
TRBJ2-7,once,NA,TRBV7-2,CASSLAALAPYEQYF,TGTGCCAGCAGCTTAGCGGCCCTAGCTCCCTACGAGCAGTACTTC
TRBJ2-1,NA,TRBD2,TRBV20-1,CSARDDGRPPYNEQFF,TGCAGTGCTAGAGATGACGGGAGGCCGCCCTACAATGAGCAGTTCTTC
TRBJ1-1,NA,NA,TRBV7-2,CASRTGLGNTEAFF,TGTGCCAGCCGGACGGGGTTAGGGAACACTGAAGCTTTCTTT
TRBJ2-1,NA,TRBD1,TRBV25-1,CASRAGTAYNEQFF,TGTGCCAGCAGAGCCGGGACAGCCTACAATGAGCAGTTCTTC
TRBJ1-5,few,NA,TRBV18,CASSPKGQSNQPQHF,TGTGCCAGCTCACCAAAAGGACAGTCCAATCAGCCCCAGCATTTT
TRBJ2-1,NA,TRBD2,TRBV7-3,CASSLRLVAGGRGEQFF,TGTGCCAGCAGCTTAAGATTGGTAGCGGGGGGGCGGGGAGAGCAGTTCTTC
TRBJ2-7,NA,NA,TRBV7-2,CASSLGASGTSYEQYF,TGTGCCAGCAGCTTAGGAGCGAGCGGCACCTCCTACGAGCAGTACTTC
TRBJ2-7,NA,TRBD2,TRBV3-1,CASSPKRGTSGSYEQYF,TGTGCCAGCAGCCCAAAGAGAGGGACTAGCGGGTCCTACGAGCAGTACTTC
TRBJ2-1,few,TRBD1,TRBV12-3/TRBV12-4,CASRGPGQGAVGF,TGTGCCAGCAGGGGACCGGGACAGGGGGCCGTCGGGTTC
TRBJ2-5,NA,NA,TRBV27,CASKGLETQYF,TGTGCCAGCAAAGGGCTGGAGACCCAGTACTTC
TRBJ2-3,few,NA,TRBV18,CASSPIQGSTDTQYF,TGTGCCAGCTCACCGATTCAGGGGAGCACAGATACGCAGTATTTT
TRBJ2-1,NA,NA,TRBV7-9,CASSPNHLEQFF,TGTGCCAGCAGCCCGAATCATCTTGAGCAGTTCTTC
TRBJ2-1,few,TRBD2,TRBV7-9,CASSGPGLAGYQFF,TGTGCCAGCAGCGGTCCGGGACTAGCGGGATACCAGTTCTTC
TRBJ2-7,few,TRBD2,TRBV6-1,CASSEVVSSSGPNTYEQYF,TGTGCCAGCAGTGAAGTTGTTTCGTCTAGCGGACCAAATACCTACGAGCAGTACTTC
TRBJ1-3,many,NA,TRBV6-1,CASTQSEGSGGNTIYF,TGTGCCAGCACCCAGTCAGAGGGCTCTGGCGGAAACACCATATATTTT
TRBJ2-3,few,TRBD2,TRBV20-1,CSAPQAGRSDTQYF,TGCAGTGCACCCCAGGCCGGGAGGTCAGATACGCAGTATTTT
TRBJ2-3,few,NA,TRBV10-3,CAINPGLGDTQYF,TGTGCCATCAACCCGGGCCTGGGAGATACGCAGTATTTT
TRBJ2-5,few,TRBD2,TRBV4-3,CASSQGGGRSRYQETQYF,TGCGCCAGCAGCCAAGGGGGCGGGAGGTCCCGGTACCAAGAGACCCAGTACTTC
TRBJ2-7,NA,NA,TRBV27,CASSFVVSRGGYEQYF,TGTGCCAGCAGTTTTGTAGTTTCCCGTGGCGGCTACGAGCAGTACTTC
TRBJ1-1,few,NA,TRBV2,CASSDADTGYTEAFF,TGTGCCAGCAGTGATGCGGACACAGGGTACACTGAAGCTTTCTTT
TRBJ2-3,NA,NA,TRBV5-5,CASSLASVGGGTDTQYF,TGTGCCAGCAGCTTGGCCAGCGTCGGCGGAGGCACAGATACGCAGTATTTT
TRBJ2-3,NA,NA,TRBV6-1,CASSRTAGTRTDTQYF,TGTGCCAGCAGTCGCACTGCGGGCACCCGCACAGATACGCAGTATTTT
TRBJ2-3,NA,NA,TRBV2,CASSEGGAQYF,TGTGCCAGCAGTGAAGGCGGGGCGCAGTATTTT